This T cell receptor beta chain was obtained from a study of blood T cell repertoires in COVID-19. Study-level information: COVID-19 samples, acute and convalescent, were from the United States, Italy and Spain. In each case, the material was cDNA or gDNA derived from T cells, B-cell-depleted T cells, or PBMCs.

CDR1 and CDR2 (germline): SNHLY, FYNNEI. The CDR3 consists of 14 residues. V gave up 7 bases and J gave up 5 bases, with 15 bases separating them. Source study methods: Estimated nucleated cell counts came from reference gene primer amplification. Repertoires were generated with immunoSEQ multiplex PCR, while TCRdb's copy carries only in-frame clones and drops some. V, J and clone size derive from that table, while D and trimming were established from the DNA sequence. The top ten clones hold around 10% of a sample with under 300,000 clones, around 82% of them seen once. The sample holds one count of this clone.

The rearrangement joins TRBV2 to TRBJ2-1, with D perhaps matching TRBD1 (5 bases). This TCR derives from a woman in her forties or fifties who had recovered from COVID-19. The material sequenced was peripheral blood. The CDR3 sequence is CASIVAQENNEQFF. Written as DNA, the CDR3 is TGTGCCAGCATAGTGGCACAGGAGAACAATGAGCAGTTCTTC.